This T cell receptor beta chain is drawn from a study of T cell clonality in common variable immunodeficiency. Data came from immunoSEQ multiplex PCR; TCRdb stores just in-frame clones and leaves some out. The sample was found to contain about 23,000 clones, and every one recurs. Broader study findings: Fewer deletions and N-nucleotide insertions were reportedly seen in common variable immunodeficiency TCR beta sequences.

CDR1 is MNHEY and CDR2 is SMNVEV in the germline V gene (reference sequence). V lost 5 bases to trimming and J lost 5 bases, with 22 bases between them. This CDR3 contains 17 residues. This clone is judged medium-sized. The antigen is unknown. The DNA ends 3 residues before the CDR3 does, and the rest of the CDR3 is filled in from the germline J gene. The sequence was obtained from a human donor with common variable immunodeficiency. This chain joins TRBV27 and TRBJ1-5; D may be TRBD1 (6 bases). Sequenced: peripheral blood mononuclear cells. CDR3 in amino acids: CASSPLSTQGKHQPQHF. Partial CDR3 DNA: TGTGCCAGCAGTCCCCTCTCCACACAGGGAAAACATCAGCCC.